These 18 T cell receptor beta chains were all obtained from the same sample, sequenced in a study of blood T cell repertoires in COVID-19. Profiled with immunoSEQ multiplex PCR; TCRdb holds only in-frame clones, not every one. The profile covers over 200,000 clones, with more than 75% appearing a single time and under 2.5% taken by the ten largest. Material: peripheral blood. Receptors were obtained from a middle-aged man with active or convalescent COVID-19.

For this clone: The junction departs from germline at one end; a sequencing error may be responsible. Other DNA sequences in this specimen translate into the identical CDR3. The genes are TRBV4-2 and TRBJ2-7; 7 bases line up with TRBD2. The CDR3 has 15 amino acids. Per germline, CDR1 LGHNA and CDR2 YNFKEQ. In nucleotides, the CDR3 is TGTGCCAGCAGCCAAGATTCGACTAGCTCCTACGAGCAGTACTTT. This gives the protein CASSQDSTSSYEQYF.

This chain joins TRBV5-1 and TRBJ2-1; D may be TRBD1 (5 bases). The CDR3 is made up of 14 amino acids. CDR1 is SGHRS and CDR2 is YFSETQ in the germline V gene. Trimming stripped 5 bases from V and 0 bases from J, with 9 bases between. The CDR3 DNA reads as TGCGCCAGCAGGACAGATTCCTCCTACAATGAGCAGTTCTTC. This translates into CASRTDSSYNEQFF.

V gene TRBV27 combines with J gene TRBJ2-7, with TRBD2 matching 7 bases. The J segment lost 4 bases and the V segment lost 2 bases, leaving 2 bases of the junction unmatched. The CDR3 consists of 13 residues. CDR1 is MNHEY and CDR2 is SMNVEV in the germline V gene (reference sequence). The CDR3 is CASSLNGGYEQYF. The CDR3 DNA is TGTGCCAGCAGTTTAAACGGGGGGTACGAGCAGTACTTC.

V and J are TRBV4-1 and TRBJ2-3, with 7 bases fitting TRBD2. V shed 0 bases, J shed 1 base, and the junction held 7 bases outside the gene matches. The CDR3 spans 17 residues. In germline, CDR1 is MGHRA, CDR2 YSYEKL. CDR3 in DNA: TGCGCCAGCAGCCAAGACCGACTCCTAGCGGGCACAGATACGCAGTATTTT. It specifies CASSQDRLLAGTDTQYF.

This chain uses TRBV11-2 with TRBJ1-3; 9 nucleotides agree with TRBD1. The CDR3 is made up of 12 amino acids. CDR1 and CDR2 from the germline V gene are SGHAT and FQNNGV. Trimming removed 3 bases from V and 12 bases from J; junction bases left unmatched: 3. In DNA, the CDR3 is TGTGCCAGCAGCTTGGACAGGGGTATCATATATTTT. Residues: CASSLDRGIIYF.

A remark on this clone: This specimen includes other DNA sequences encoding the same CDR3. The chain is built from TRBV28 and TRBJ1-5, with D perhaps matching TRBD1 (6 bases). The CDR3 loop spans 15 amino acids. V lost 2 bases, J lost 3 bases, and 11 bases lay in between. Germline V gene lookup returns CDR1 MDHEN and CDR2 SYDVKM. CDR3 sequence reads: CASSLPGQSNQPQHF. The CDR3 region has the DNA TGTGCCAGCAGTTTACCTGGACAGTCCAATCAGCCCCAGCATTTT.

This clone has just a few counts. CDR3 in amino acids: CASSQDPGQGWGTDTQYF. Written as DNA, the CDR3 is TGTGCCAGCAGTCAAGATCCTGGACAGGGTTGGGGCACAGATACGCAGTATTTT. The chain combines TRBV2 with TRBJ2-3, with 8 positions matching TRBD1. The CDR3 totals 18 residues. The V gene's germline CDR1 is SNHLY and CDR2 FYNNEI. Losses at the gene ends were 5 bases for V and 1 base for J; bases not matched to a gene: 14.

This rearrangement joins TRBV29-1 to TRBJ2-2; 7 nucleotides line up with TRBD1. The CDR3 spans 13 residues. V lost 6 bases to trimming and J lost 6 bases; unmatched junction nucleotides: 7. Per the germline V gene, CDR1 is SQVTM and CDR2 is ANQGSEA. CDR3 loop: CSVGQFGPGELFF. CDR3 sequence (DNA): TGCAGCGTGGGACAGTTCGGCCCCGGGGAGCTGTTTTTT.

In DNA form, the CDR3 reads TGTGCCAGCAGTTTGTGGCGCTCTAGCGGGAACTCCTACGAGCAGTACTTC. Translating it yields CASSLWRSSGNSYEQYF. The rearrangement links TRBV27 to TRBJ2-7; 9 nucleotides align to TRBD2. Trimming cost V 3 bases and J 0 bases; bases outside gene matches: 9. The V gene's germline CDR1 is MNHEY and CDR2 SMNVEV (reference sequence). The CDR3 has 17 amino acids.

The count of this clone is one. CDR3 in amino acids: CASIGVGTGGKWELFF. DNA of the CDR3: TGTGCCAGCATTGGGGTAGGGACAGGGGGCAAGTGGGAGCTGTTTTTT. The rearrangement links TRBV27 to TRBJ2-2; 12 bases map to TRBD1. The CDR3 spans 16 residues. V gave up 7 bases and J gave up 9 bases; unmatched junction bases: 12. Germline V gene lookup returns CDR1 MNHEY and CDR2 SMNVEV (reference sequence).

A remark on this clone: The junction differs from germline at one of its ends, possibly a read error. The V gene is TRBV3-1 (or the pseudogene TRBV3-2), the J gene TRBJ2-1; 11 positions agree with TRBD2. CDR1 and CDR2 from the germline V gene are LGHDT and YNNKEL (reference sequence). The CDR3 has 16 amino acids. CDR3 loop: CASSRLAGSSYNELFF. The CDR3 nucleotides are TGTGCCAGCAGCCGACTAGCGGGAAGCTCCTACAATGAGCTGTTCTTC.

J is TRBJ2-7 and V is TRBV3-1 (or the pseudogene TRBV3-2), with TRBD1 matching 9 bases. Germline lookup yields CDR1 LGHDT and CDR2 YNNKEL (reference sequence). The junction had 7 bases not matched to a gene; V was cut back by 3 bases and J by 4 bases. This CDR3 comprises 15 residues. As DNA, the CDR3 is TGTGCCAGCAGCCATTCCGGGACAGGGCGTTACGAGCAGTACTTC. Amino acid sequence: CASSHSGTGRYEQYF.

The rearrangement uses TRBV11-2 and TRBJ2-5; 10 nucleotides align to TRBD1. V shed 1 base, J shed 7 bases, and the junction held 6 bases outside the gene matches. The length of the CDR3 is 15 residues. Looked up from germline, CDR1 is SGHAT and CDR2 is FQNNGV. The chain's CDR3 is CASSLVRQGAGTQYF. The CDR3 DNA reads TGTGCCAGCAGCTTAGTACGACAGGGGGCAGGGACCCAGTACTTC.

This clone is a singleton in its sample. The genes are TRBV7-6 and TRBJ2-2, with TRBD2 as a possible D gene (6 bases). The CDR3 totals 15 residues. The germline V and J ends were trimmed by 1 base and 7 bases, with 13 bases remaining between them. The V gene's germline CDR1 is SGHVS and CDR2 FNYEAQ. The chain's CDR3 is CASSLDPGAGGELFF. In nucleotides, the CDR3 is TGTGCCAGCAGCTTAGATCCGGGAGCTGGCGGGGAGCTGTTTTTT.

The rearrangement joins TRBV4-1 to TRBJ2-7; 9 positions match TRBD2. Germline trimming cut 8 bases from V and 2 bases from J; bases unmatched to any gene: 10. CDR3 size: 15 residues. Germline-derived CDR1 and CDR2 are MGHRA and YSYEKL. CDR3 nucleotide sequence: TGCGCCAGCGTTCCGGAGGGCGGGGGGGCCTACGAGCAGTACTTC. Encoded protein: CASVPEGGGAYEQYF.

This chain connects TRBV14 to TRBJ1-2; D is unclear. The CDR3 is 13 residues long. Germline V lookup: CDR1 SGHDN, CDR2 FVKESK. Trimming removed 4 bases at V and 0 bases at J, with 6 bases between. The CDR3 sequence is CASSRYSNYGYTF. The CDR3 region has the DNA TGTGCCAGCAGCCGATACTCTAACTATGGCTACACCTTC.

The chain couples TRBV5-6 to TRBJ2-1; 7 bases agree with TRBD2. V shed 3 bases and J 8 bases; nucleotides not matched to a gene: 8. The length of the CDR3 is 14 residues. Germline loops: CDR1 SGHDT, CDR2 YYEEEE. CDR3 coding DNA: TGTGCCAGCAGCTCTACCGGACTAGTTGATGAGCAGTTCTTC. This translates into CASSSTGLVDEQFF. The variable domain in full, with the rest retrieved from reference TRBV5-6 and TRBJ2-1, is DAGVTQSPTHLIKTRGQQVTLRCSPKSGHDTVSWYQQALGQGPQFIFQYYEEEERQRGNFPDRFSGHQFPNYSSELNVNALLLGDSALYLCASSSTGLVDEQFFGPGTRLTVL.

The CDR3 reads CASNLQPAGGSYEQYF. In DNA form, the CDR3 reads TGTGCCAGCAACCTACAGCCAGCGGGAGGCTCCTACGAGCAGTACTTC. V usage is TRBV7-3 and J usage is TRBJ2-7; 9 nucleotides align to TRBD2. The J segment lost 0 bases and the V segment lost 7 bases, leaving 10 bases of the junction unmatched. The CDR3 length is 16 residues. The germline V gene encodes CDR1 SGHTA and CDR2 FQGTGA.